Here is one TCR beta chain with its context. Its antigen is not known. Sample barcodes and UMIs were carried by the TCR alpha and TCR beta cDNA libraries that 5'RACE generated with constant-segment primers. One entry per CDR3 protein, called by TCRdb with MiXCR from the 5' RACE reads. Counted here are 350,000 or so distinct CDR3 sequences, 10% to 15% occurring once; the ten biggest clones make up roughly a fifth. The data are from a study of T-cell memory formation after mild COVID-19. Study information: The TCR clusters were mostly specific to one donor.

Germline V gene sequence: CDR1 MNHEY, CDR2 SVGEGT. Between the trimmed V and J ends, which lost 6 bases and 7 bases, there was a span of 12 bases. The CDR3 is 12 residues long. Study outcomes and limitations: Contracting clones from day 15 to 85 had balanced CD4/CD8; later expanders favoured CD4+.

The sequenced material came from PBMCs or a T cell subset sorted from them (not recorded which). The chain joins TRBV6-2 or TRBV6-3 to TRBJ2-5, with a tentative D call TRBD1 (5 bases). This clonotype originated in a man between 18 and 29 years old who had mild COVID-19 (a few samples of this study predate the infection). Cell type and time point are not known. CDR3 nucleotides: TGTGCCAGCAGGGACACCGAACGGACCCAGTACTTC. This encodes CASRDTERTQYF.